This T cell receptor (beta chain) is drawn from a study of T-cell reconstitution after alpha-beta-depleted transplantation in children. The V gene lost 5 bases and the J gene lost 9 bases, with 13 bases spanning the gap. The CDR3 consists of 13 residues. Construction of the TCRbeta library involved unique molecular identifiers. TCRdb processed the PCR reads anew with MiXCR; each CDR3 protein has one entry. Among around 400,000 distinct CDR3 sequences listed, about 20% were seen once. The rearrangement links TRBV12-3 or TRBV12-4 to TRBJ2-2, with D possibly being TRBD1 (5 bases). The sequence came from a human donor who donated a stem cell graft to a child with acute myeloid leukemia. The source material was PBMCs from the stem cell graft donor, sampled from the stem cell graft. In nucleotides, the CDR3 is TGTGCCAGCAGTCTTCAGGGTTCGAGGGAGCTGTTTTTT. The encoded protein is CASSLQGSRELFF.